This TCR beta chain derives from a study of T cell changes during pregnancy in multiple sclerosis. This CDR3 region has 15 residues. Trimming removed 0 bases from V and 2 bases from J, with 8 bases in between. Germline loops: CDR1 ENHRY, CDR2 SYGVKD. Repertoires were generated with immunoSEQ multiplex PCR, while TCRdb's copy carries only in-frame clones and drops some. The sample carries some 28,000 clones, around 90% recorded once. This specimen was CD8+ T cells from peripheral blood mononuclear cells, taken before pregnancy. J is TRBJ1-5 and V is TRBV10-3; D uncertain. The sequence came from a female donor with multiple sclerosis, enrolled in a pregnancy study. CDR3 residues: CAISESREGNQPQHF. The CDR3, as DNA: TGTGCCATCAGTGAGTCGAGGGAGGGCAATCAGCCCCAGCATTTT.